One T cell receptor (beta chain) is described in this entry. This clone was observed a handful of times. The target of this receptor is not known. Within one base of it there is no much larger clone, and no base qualities were kept. The library was produced with the immunoSEQ multiplex PCR assay. For the multiplex PCR, a mixture combining 60 forward primers for TCR Vbeta segments and 13 reverse primers for TCR Jbeta segments was used. The CDR3 region of rearranged TCR beta genes was amplified from genomic DNA by a multiplex PCR assay. Amplified TCR beta libraries were sequenced as 87-base-pair reads on the Illumina HiSeq System. On the authors' methods: Across the roughly 640 repertoires, a later analysis counted 80 million or so unique TCR beta chains, roughly 11 million of which were shared by at least two donors. A nearest-neighbor algorithm error-corrected the raw reads and collapsed the reads into unique sequences, merging closely related sequences to remove PCR and sequencing errors. V, D and J gene segments were assigned by aligning CDR3 sequences to IMGT reference sequences. For a sequence to be retained, a match of at least six nucleotides to both a V gene segment and a J gene segment was required. Rearrangements were classified as productive when the CDR3 lacked stop codons and remained in frame with V and J, and all other rearrangements were classified as non-productive. Following IMGT convention, CDR3 was defined as the stretch from the second conserved V-encoded cysteine to the conserved J-encoded phenylalanine. The earlier analysis of a few hundred of the donors excluded sequences that lacked an unambiguous match to a single V gene segment. An earlier analysis of over 450 of the donors classified V segments as functional when productive rearrangements were above 56.7% and as segregating when the standard deviation between donors was above 5%. A statistical classification framework was built to diagnose cytomegalovirus status from the catalog of TCR beta chain sequences. In a later analysis, TCR nucleotide sequences were compared against IMGT/GENE-DB human TR gene sequences so that V and J genes could be assigned. A later analysis assigned CDR3 sequences and most-parsimonious VDJ recombination scenarios with the TCRdist pipeline. In a later analysis, each TCR beta chain was defined by its CDR3 amino acid sequence together with its V-gene family, and reads lacking a unique V-gene family were excluded. To address suspected cross-contamination and a sequencing artifact, a later analysis removed a few hundred highly shared, low-generation-probability nucleotide sequences. In a later analysis, a clonal expansion index was calculated for each public chain from normalized within-repertoire ranks of inferred template counts. In a later analysis, generation probabilities were computed using a VDJ recombination model fitted to out-of-frame rearrangements, and the results were checked against IGoR. A later analysis scored TCR-TCR, TCR-HLA and TCR-CMV co-occurrence with hypergeometric tests, applying a repertoire-size bias correction to TCR pairs. False discovery rates were estimated in a later analysis by permuting HLA or CMV assignments 20 times. In a later analysis, co-occurring TCRs were grouped with DBSCAN, and TCRdist sequence similarity was added when clustering was performed within HLA-allele-positive subsets. Repertoires with fewer than 30,000 or more than 120,000 public chains were left out of co-occurrence clustering, as were about five repertoires with anomalous nucleotide sharing. TCRdb limited this immuneACCESS table to in-frame rearrangements with V and J called. A share of clones is missing; checked studies link under half to unresolved V genes, and the rest is unexplained. Clone size and V and J calls were adopted from that table, with D and trimming inferred from the DNA. The table for this sample lists roughly 190,000 clones; around 88% of them were counted only once. The top ten constitute 1.5% to 2% of the sample.

This sample is drawn from a study of cytomegalovirus exposure and HLA in healthy donors (TCRdb year 2017). Regarding the study in general: In an earlier analysis of 550 to 750 of the donors, approximately 260 Gb of sequence data and about 110 million unique TCR beta sequences from roughly 190 million T cells were reported. A later analysis re-examined previously published TCR beta repertoires from just over 650 donors and added high-resolution HLA genotyping to investigate patterns of TCR occurrence. A separate validation cohort of roughly 120 different subjects was used in addition to the 666-subject first cohort. To decide whether each TCR beta V gene segment behaved as functional or pseudogenic, an earlier analysis of over 500 of the donors relied on high-throughput TCR beta sequencing. HLA typing covered class I and class II loci at four-digit resolution. The genetic ancestry cluster associated with self-reported Caucasian donors included around 76% of the roughly 360 genotyped donors. The study profiled the T cell repertoires of fewer than 850 subjects by immunosequencing and related them to cytomegalovirus serostatus. The later analysis used no new phenotypic data to find candidate immune exposures, relying instead on TCR beta sequences and their occurrence across donors. All discovery cohort repertoires had been generated on a single sequencing platform. On average, 235,054 unique TCR beta nucleotide sequences were sequenced per donor among 300 to 500 genotyped donors of the cohort, with roughly 19% of those sequences being non-productive. Genome-wide SNP genotypes for about 60% of the 666 donors were used in a later genetic analysis, which treated that subset as a discovery cohort. High-throughput TCR immunosequencing, statistical association of individual TCRs with disease status, and machine learning were combined to predict cytomegalovirus infection status. The aim of the study was to test whether cataloging public T cell receptors could identify signatures of past pathogen exposure. Several DR-DQ haplotypes were treated as single units for association and clustering because of strong linkage in the cohort. An early release that covered some 630 HLA-typed donors contained approximately 300 gigabases of sequencing data and 85 million to 100 million unique TCR sequences. The number of typed donors differed by locus: roughly 629-630 for A, B, C, DRB1 and DQB1; approximately 530 for DQA1; 606 for DPA1; and roughly 470 for DPB1. Alongside the repertoire data, information on donor age, sex, ethnicity and CMV serostatus was compiled. Results and caveats for the whole study, not just this receptor: Correlated functional status among segregating V segments might reflect linkage disequilibrium, but an unknown experimental factor could not be ruled out. Presence/absence analyses assumed roughly uniform sequencing depth across donors, an assumption that may not hold. This cohort had only TCR beta chains sequenced, and the lack of alpha or paired-chain data limited which features could be detected. In a later analysis, most CMV-associated TCR beta chains were found to appear HLA-restricted, with HLA associations seemingly driven largely by CMV exposure. The classifier was reported to diagnose cytomegalovirus status with high specificity and sensitivity in both the original cohort and the validation cohort. A further reported finding was that TCR beta sequences accurately predicted the HLA-A and HLA-B alleles for most subjects in the first cohort. The study listed approximately 150 TCR beta chains as associated with cytomegalovirus. A few of the identified cytomegalovirus-associated TCR beta chains were confirmed in vitro to be specific for cytomegalovirus antigens. Specific HLA alleles were associated with some 15,000 TCR beta sequences at a false discovery rate of 0.05 in a later analysis. Across donors, most TCR sequences were observed very rarely, whereas some public TCRs were present in many individuals. Compared with equally common non-associated chains, HLA-associated TCR beta chains in a later analysis were more clonally expanded and had lower generation probabilities. Because HLA typing was missing for some donors at each locus, association tests included only the typed subset. The sequencing pipeline was judged likely to have produced a cluster of highly shared sequence variants as a technical artifact. When HLA alleles, especially DR and DQ, strongly co-occurred, TCR associations were difficult to assign to individual alleles. Because counts were too low, more than 15 rarely observed V segments, including chromosome 9 orphons, were left out of the earlier analysis of roughly 600 of the donors. An earlier analysis of approximately 540 of the donors showed that most TCR beta V segments appeared in productive rearrangements either about 87% or about 30% of the time, which broadly matched IMGT annotations. According to a later analysis, parvovirus B19, influenza, CMV and Epstein-Barr virus appeared linked to several top co-occurrence clusters. An association between a missense DCLRE1C variant and V-gene and J-gene trimming of TCR beta chains was found in a later genetic analysis and replicated in an independent cohort. The authors suggested that the approach could potentially be extended to other disease states and immunological phenotypes. A later analysis found that TCR association rates varied across HLA loci, with DRB1 alleles showing the most associated TCRs and HLA-C alleles the fewest. In a later genetic analysis, fewer N-insertions in productive TCRs were reported among donors in an Asian-associated ancestry cluster than the roughly 700-donor mean. For the cohort, immune exposure information was limited to CMV serostatus.

The cohort comprised hundreds of healthy bone marrow donors. All cohort members were sampled while nominally healthy, although unrecorded immune exposures were likely present. The donor tested CMV seropositive and was one of the 289 seropositive cohort members. A peripheral blood sample was provided by each donor, and peripheral blood mononuclear cells were used for TCR beta sequencing. The Qiagen DNeasy Blood Extraction Kit was used to extract genomic DNA from the blood cell samples. Material: PBMCs. This receptor was taken from a man aged 35 to 55 in good health and CMV-seropositive.

The CDR3 protein: CASSLGGGSPDTQYF. DNA sequence: TGCGCCAGCAGCTTGGGTGGCGGGAGCCCAGATACGCAGTATTTT. In this chain, TRBV5-1 is recombined with TRBJ2-3; 7 bases in the middle match TRBD2. Based on the germline V gene, the CDR1 and CDR2 sequences are SGHRS and YFSETQ. The cysteine opens and the phenylalanine closes a CDR3 of 15 amino acids. Left in the record is the CDR3 DNA by itself, 45 bases read in frame from the first base. V loses 0 bases at its end and J loses 4 bases; junction bases beyond the gene matches: 5. Here the CDR3 is joined to the reference TRBV5-1 and TRBJ2-3 genes, and the full variable domain is: KAGVTQTPRYLIKTRGQQVTLSCSPISGHRSVSWYQQTPGQGLQFLFEYFSETQRNKGNFPGRFSGRQFSNSRSEMNVSTLELGDSALYLCASSLGGGSPDTQYFGPGTRLTVL.